Included here is one T cell receptor beta chain sequence, with context. This clonotype was seen at least ten times. No cognate antigen has been identified for it. The sample holds no much larger clone one base away, and base qualities are not on file. The data belong to a study of T-cell reconstitution after alpha-beta-depleted transplantation in children (dated by TCRdb to about 2016). Regarding the complete study: Using TCR repertoire profiling, the study quantitatively followed how T-cell immune reconstitution unfolded in children after TCRalphabeta/CD19-depleted allogeneic hematopoietic cell transplantation.

Libraries were made using PCR. Sequencing instrument: Illumina HiSeq 2500. TCR libraries were prepared with molecular barcoding, using unique molecular identifiers to normalize TCRbeta repertoire quantification. In-frame beta chains were kept once TCRdb had trimmed the public reads at Q25 with fastp and called clones with MiXCR. When rows share a CDR3 protein, they turn into one entry using the most common DNA and genes. The sample table records hundreds of thousands of distinct CDR3 sequences; nearly 10% of these occur just once. The ten largest clonotypes hold 9.5% to 13% of the sample. Measured from the cysteine to the phenylalanine, the CDR3 is 12 residues long. The entry retains the CDR3 DNA only, 36 bases that are in frame from base 1. For CDR1 and CDR2, the germline V gene (reference sequence) lists MNHNY and SVGAGI. Compared with germline, V lacks 6 bases and J lacks 6 bases; bases without a gene match: 5.

Sequenced here: PBMCs from the stem cell graft donor, sampled from the stem cell graft. The clonotype was recovered from a human donor who donated a stem cell graft to a child with SCID. This chain is built from TRBV6-6 and TRBJ2-7; 7 bases in between match TRBD2. The CDR3 reads CASRGPGGEQYF. The DNA sequence follows: TGTGCCAGCAGGGGCCCGGGAGGCGAGCAGTACTTC.